This entry lists 5 T cell receptor beta chains sequenced from one sample in a study of T cell changes during pregnancy in multiple sclerosis. TCRdb's copy holds only in-frame clones and misses some; the assay was immunoSEQ multiplex PCR. The sample lists some 28,000 clones; around 90% were seen once. Sequencing was performed on CD4+ T cells from peripheral blood mononuclear cells, taken in the first trimester of pregnancy. Every receptor here comes from a female donor with multiple sclerosis, enrolled in a pregnancy study.

The rearrangement links TRBV2 to TRBJ2-5, with 7 bases aligning to TRBD1. Trimming cost V 8 bases and J 0 bases; bases outside gene matches: 3. Germline values: CDR1 SNHLY, CDR2 FYNNEI. The CDR3 extends over 13 amino acids. CDR3 in amino acids: CASGGQYQETQYF. CDR3 coding DNA: TGTGCCAGCGGGGGACAGTACCAAGAGACCCAGTACTTC.

The chain recombines TRBV5-1 with TRBJ2-1; 13 bases are a match to TRBD2. Germline lookup yields CDR1 SGHRS and CDR2 YFSETQ. Germline trimming cut 4 bases from V and 8 bases from J; bases unmatched to any gene: 6. CDR3 length equals 15 residues. CDR3 region: CASSDGTSGVYEQFF. The CDR3, as DNA: TGCGCCAGCAGCGACGGGACTAGCGGGGTTTATGAGCAGTTCTTC.

J is TRBJ1-6 and V is TRBV6-6, with 7 bases matching TRBD1. Germline V gene lookup returns CDR1 MNHNY and CDR2 SVGAGI (reference sequence). The CDR3 is 15 amino acids. J was trimmed by 4 bases and V by 5 bases; bases with no gene match: 5. This CDR3 reads CASSRGQFYNSPLHF. In nucleotides, the CDR3 is TGTGCCAGCAGTCGGGGACAGTTTTATAATTCACCCCTCCACTTT.

V gene TRBV9 combines with J gene TRBJ1-3; 7 bases agree with TRBD1. Germline CDR1 and CDR2: SGDLS and YYNGEE. V was clipped by 4 bases and J by 0 bases; unmatched bases: 4. This CDR3 comprises 15 residues. CDR3 amino acids: CASSLRDSSGNTIYF. CDR3 nucleotide sequence: TGTGCCAGCAGCCTTCGGGACAGCTCTGGAAACACCATATATTTT. The variable domain in full, with the rest retrieved from reference TRBV9 and TRBJ1-3, is DSGVTQTPKHLITATGQRVTLRCSPRSGDLSVYWYQQSLDQGLQFLIQYYNGEERAKGNILERFSAQQFPDLHSELNLSSLELGDSALYFCASSLRDSSGNTIYFGEGSWLTVV.

This clone is a singleton in its sample. The rearrangement joins TRBV18 to TRBJ2-3, with 7 bases that match TRBD2. Germline V lookup: CDR1 KGHSH, CDR2 LQKENI. This CDR3 spans 14 amino acids. The V and J ends lost 3 bases and 4 bases, in that order; junction bases with no gene match: 4. The CDR3 bases are TGTGCCAGCTCACCCTCTAGCGGCCCAGATACGCAGTATTTT. Amino acid sequence: CASSPSSGPDTQYF.